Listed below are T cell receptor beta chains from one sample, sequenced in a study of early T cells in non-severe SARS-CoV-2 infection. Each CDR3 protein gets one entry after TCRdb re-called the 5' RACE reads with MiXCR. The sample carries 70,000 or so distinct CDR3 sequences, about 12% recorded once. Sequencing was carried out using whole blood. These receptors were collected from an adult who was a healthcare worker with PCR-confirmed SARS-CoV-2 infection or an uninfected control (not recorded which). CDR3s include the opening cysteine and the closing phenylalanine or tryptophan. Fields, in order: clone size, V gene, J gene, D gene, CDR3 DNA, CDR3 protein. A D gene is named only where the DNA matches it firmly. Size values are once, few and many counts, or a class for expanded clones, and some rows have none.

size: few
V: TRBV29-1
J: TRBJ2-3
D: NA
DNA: TGCAGCGCGCGTCCCGGGCTGACTGGGGATACGCAGTATTTT
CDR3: CSARPGLTGDTQYF

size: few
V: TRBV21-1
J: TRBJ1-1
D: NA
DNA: TGTGCCAGCAGCCCAGGCCGGGGGGCGCTGAACACTGAAGCTTTCTTT
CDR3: CASSPGRGALNTEAFF

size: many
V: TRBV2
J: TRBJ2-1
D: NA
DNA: TGTGCCAGCAGTGGGCGTGAGCAGTTCTTC
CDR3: CASSGREQFF

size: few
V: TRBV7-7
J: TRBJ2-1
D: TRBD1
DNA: TGTGTCCCGACAGGGCGAACCTACAATGAGCAGTTCTTC
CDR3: CVPTGRTYNEQFF

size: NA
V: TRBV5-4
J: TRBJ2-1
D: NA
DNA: TGTGCCAGCAGCTTGTCACCCAACCCCTACAATGAGCAGTTCTTC
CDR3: CASSLSPNPYNEQFF

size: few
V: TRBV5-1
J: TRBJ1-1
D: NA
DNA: TGCGCCAGCAAAAGGGAAGGGATGAACACTGAAGCTTTCTTT
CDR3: CASKREGMNTEAFF

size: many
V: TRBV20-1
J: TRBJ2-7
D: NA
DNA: TGCAGTGCTTCGGCCAGGGCAATGCAGTACTTC
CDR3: CSASARAMQYF

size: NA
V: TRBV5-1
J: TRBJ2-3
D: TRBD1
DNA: TGCGCCAGCAGCCCCCGGGACAGGGAGGTGGATACGCAGTATTTT
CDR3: CASSPRDREVDTQYF

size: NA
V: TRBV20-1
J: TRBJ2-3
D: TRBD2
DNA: TGCAGTGCTACACCGGGACTAGCGGGAAATACGCAGTATTTT
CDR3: CSATPGLAGNTQYF

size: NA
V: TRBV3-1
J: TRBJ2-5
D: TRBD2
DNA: TGTGCCAGCAGCCAAGAGGGGACTAGCGGGAAATTC
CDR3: CASSQEGTSGKF

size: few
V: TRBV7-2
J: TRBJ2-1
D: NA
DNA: TGTGCCAGCAGGCTTTGGGGAGAGTTTAATGAGCAGTTCTTC
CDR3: CASRLWGEFNEQFF

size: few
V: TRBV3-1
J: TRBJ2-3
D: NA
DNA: TGTGCCAGCAGCCAAGCCGGGGCCGATACGCAGTATTTT
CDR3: CASSQAGADTQYF

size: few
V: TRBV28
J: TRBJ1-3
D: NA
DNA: TGTGCCAGCAGTTTAGGACTGCACTCTGGAAACACCATATATTTT
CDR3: CASSLGLHSGNTIYF

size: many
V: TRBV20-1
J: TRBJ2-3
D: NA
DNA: TGCAGTGCTAGTAGCCCAGATACGCAGTATTTT
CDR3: CSASSPDTQYF

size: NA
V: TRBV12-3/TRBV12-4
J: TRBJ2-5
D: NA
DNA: TGTGCCAGCGGGACCCGGACAGAAAGGGGGACCCAGTACTTC
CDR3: CASGTRTERGTQYF

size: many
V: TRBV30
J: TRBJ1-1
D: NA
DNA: TGTGCCTGGCGTAGGGGGAACACTGAAGCTTTCTTT
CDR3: CAWRRGNTEAFF

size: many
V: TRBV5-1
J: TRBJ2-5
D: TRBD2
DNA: TGCGCCAGCAGCTTGGTAGCGGGGAACCAAGAGACCCAGTACTTC
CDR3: CASSLVAGNQETQYF

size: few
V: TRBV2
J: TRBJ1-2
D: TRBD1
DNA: TGTGCCAGCAGTAGGGACAGCTATGGCTACACCTTC
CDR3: CASSRDSYGYTF

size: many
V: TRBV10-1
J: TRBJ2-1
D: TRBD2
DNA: TGCGCCAGCAGTGGGATAGCGGGGGGCTACAATGAGCAGTTCTTC
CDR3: CASSGIAGGYNEQFF

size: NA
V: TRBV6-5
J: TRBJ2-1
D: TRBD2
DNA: TGTGCCAGCGGTAGCGGGGGTTTGTACAATGAGCAGTTCTTC
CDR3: CASGSGGLYNEQFF

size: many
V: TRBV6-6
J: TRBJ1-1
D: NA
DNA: TGTGCCAGCAGTTACATCCCCCCCAGCCAACGAACAGGGAAGGGCATGAACACTGAAGCTTTCTTT
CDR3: CASSYIPPSQRTGKGMNTEAFF

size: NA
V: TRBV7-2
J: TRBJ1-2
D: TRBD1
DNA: TGTGCCAGCAGCCCAAACAGGGGAGGGGTTGGCTACACCTTC
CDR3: CASSPNRGGVGYTF

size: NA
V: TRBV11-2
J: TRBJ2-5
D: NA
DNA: TGTGCCAGCAGCTTACCGCCTACCCAAGAGACCCAGTACTTC
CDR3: CASSLPPTQETQYF

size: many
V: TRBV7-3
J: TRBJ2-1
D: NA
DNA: TGTGCCAGCAGCTTAACGCACACAGTCGGGCCCTACAATGAGCAGTTCTTC
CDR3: CASSLTHTVGPYNEQFF

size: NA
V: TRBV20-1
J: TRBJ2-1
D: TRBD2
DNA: TGCAGTGCTAGTGGACTAGCGGGGGACAATGAGCAGTTCTTC
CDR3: CSASGLAGDNEQFF

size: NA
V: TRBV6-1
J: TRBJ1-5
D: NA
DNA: TGTGCCAGCAGTGTTGGAGACATCCTTAGCAATCAGCCCCAGCATTTT
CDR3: CASSVGDILSNQPQHF

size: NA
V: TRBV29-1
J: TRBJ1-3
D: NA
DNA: TGCAGCGTTGGTCTGGGAAGCGGTGGAAACACCATATATTTT
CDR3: CSVGLGSGGNTIYF

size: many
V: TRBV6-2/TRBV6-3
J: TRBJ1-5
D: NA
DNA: TGTGCCAGCAGTTATAAGCAGGAGGTTCAGCCCCAGCATTTT
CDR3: CASSYKQEVQPQHF

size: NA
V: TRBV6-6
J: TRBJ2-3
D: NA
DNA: TGTGCCAGCAGTTACTCCCCAACGGGGGCTCGCACAGATACGCAGTATTTT
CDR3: CASSYSPTGARTDTQYF